Below are 26 T cell receptor beta chains sequenced from a single sample in a study of cytomegalovirus exposure and HLA in healthy donors. The PCR used 60 Vbeta and 13 Jbeta primers. Using immunoSEQ multiplex PCR, the repertoire was profiled, and TCRdb retains in-frame clones only, with some absent. The sample contains about 120,000 clones, 81% of which appear only once. The sample comprised PBMCs. Receptors originate from a woman in her thirties or forties in good health and CMV-seronegative.

V is TRBV7-2 and J is TRBJ2-5; weak D call: TRBD2 (6 bases). Near its end, the DNA agrees better with TRBJ2-7, so the J call may be wrong. The CDR3 contains 13 residues. CDR1 SGHTA and CDR2 FQGNSA come from the germline V gene. For the CDR3, the DNA is TGTGCCAGCAGCTCGATGGAGGGGTACGAGCAGTACTTC. Residues: CASSSMEGYEQYF.

This chain links TRBV6-1 with TRBJ1-1; 7 bases map to TRBD1. Germline lookup yields CDR1 MNHNS and CDR2 SASEGT. Losses at the gene ends were 6 bases for V and 4 bases for J; bases not matched to a gene: 8. There are 14 residues in the CDR3. This CDR3 is CASRFDRVVTEAFF. The DNA of the CDR3 is TGTGCCAGCAGATTTGACAGGGTAGTCACTGAAGCTTTCTTT.

CDR3 residues: CASSEGTGGAVTQYF. CDR3 sequence (DNA): TGTGCCAGCTCTGAAGGCACAGGAGGGGCGGTGACCCAGTACTTC. The rearrangement joins TRBV18 to TRBJ2-5, with D maybe TRBD2 (6 bases). CDR1 is KGHSH and CDR2 is LQKENI in the germline V gene. V was shortened by 6 bases and J by 7 bases, with 21 bases between the two germline ends. The CDR3 is made up of 15 amino acids. The whole variable domain, filled in from reference TRBV18 and TRBJ2-5, reads NAGVMQNPRHLVRRRGQEARLRCSPMKGHSHVYWYRQLPEEGLKFMVYLQKENIIDESGMPKERFSAEFPKEGPSILRIQQVVRGDSAAYFCASSEGTGGAVTQYFGPGTRLLVL.

The rearrangement joins TRBV9 to TRBJ2-2; TRBD1 agrees at 8 bases. Germline assignment: CDR1 SGDLS and CDR2 YYNGEE. J lost 4 bases, V lost 3 bases, and 11 bases had no gene match. The CDR3 spans 17 residues. The CDR3 nucleotides read TGTGCCAGCAGCGCAGGGGGCAGGGGGTTTGGCACCGGGGAGCTGTTTTTT. This translates into CASSAGGRGFGTGELFF.

The rearrangement joins TRBV6-5 to TRBJ2-5, with 10 bases aligning to TRBD2. V trimming: 6 bases; J trimming: 5 bases; junction bases outside the gene matches: 9. The germline V gene has CDR1 MNHEY and CDR2 SVGAGI. This CDR3 comprises 15 residues. Here the CDR3 DNA reads TGTGCCAGCAGAATAAGCGGGGGGGCCCGGGAGACCCAGTACTTC. Translated: CASRISGGARETQYF.

This clone was detected a few times. The chain combines TRBV2 with TRBJ1-5; D is unresolved. V was pared by 7 bases and J by 7 bases, with 14 bases between. The CDR3 contains 13 residues. Germline V lookup: CDR1 SNHLY, CDR2 FYNNEI. CDR3 nucleotides: TGTGCCAGCATGTGGGCTGACGGCCAGCCCCAGCATTTT. It encodes CASMWADGQPQHF.

CDR3 residues: CASSVDAVPNTEAFF. Written as DNA, the CDR3 is TGTGCCAGCAGCGTAGATGCGGTCCCGAACACTGAAGCTTTCTTT. This rearrangement joins TRBV9 to TRBJ1-1, with D unresolved. CDR3 size: 15 residues. CDR1 and CDR2 from the germline V gene are SGDLS and YYNGEE. The V and J ends lost 0 bases and 1 base respectively, with 10 bases between them.

In regard to this clone: One junction end does not reproduce the germline sequence, and a read error may be involved. The gene calls are TRBV19 and TRBJ1-2, with 9 bases that match TRBD1. From germline, CDR1 is LNHDA and CDR2 SQIVND (reference sequence). The CDR3 loop spans 13 amino acids. CDR3: CVSSKQGANGYTF. DNA of the CDR3: TGTGTCAGTAGTAAACAGGGGGCCAATGGCTACACCTTC.

The chain carries TRBV9 and TRBJ2-3; TRBD2 agrees at 13 bases. Trimming cost V 3 bases and J 1 base; bases outside gene matches: 11. Germline V gene data show CDR1 as SGDLS and CDR2 as YYNGEE. This CDR3 has 19 amino acids. CDR3 coding DNA: TGTGCCAGCAGCGAGGGGACTAGCGGGGATTTAACAGGCACAGATACGCAGTATTTT. Translated: CASSEGTSGDLTGTDTQYF.

This chain uses TRBV4-1 with TRBJ1-1, with TRBD1 matching over 8 bases. CDR3 length: 15 residues. After removal of 0 bases from V and 4 bases from J, the junction contained 4 bases not matched to a gene. Germline-derived CDR1 and CDR2 are MGHRA and YSYEKL. The CDR3 spells CASSQDQTGGTEAFF. The CDR3 DNA is TGCGCCAGCAGCCAAGATCAAACAGGGGGCACTGAAGCTTTCTTT.

J is TRBJ1-3 and V is TRBV6-6; D unresolved. Germline V CDR1 and CDR2: MNHNY, SVGAGI (reference sequence). Trimming removed 5 bases at V and 4 bases at J, with 9 bases between. The CDR3 runs to 13 residues. CDR3 nucleotide sequence: TGTGCCAGCAGTCAAGAGGTGGGAAACACCATATATTTT. Protein product: CASSQEVGNTIYF.

In nucleotides, the CDR3 is TGTGCCAGCAGTGGGGTCGTTAGATCGCGGGAGACCCAGTACTTC. Its protein is CASSGVVRSRETQYF. The chain couples TRBV2 to TRBJ2-5; D is unresolved. Trimming left V 4 bases short and J 5 bases short, with 17 bases between. CDR1 SNHLY and CDR2 FYNNEI come from the germline V gene. There are 15 residues in the CDR3.

The J gene is TRBJ2-1, the V gene TRBV5-4; D is ambiguous. The length of the CDR3 is 12 residues. V shed 6 bases and J shed 3 bases, with 7 bases lying between them. From germline, CDR1 is SGHNT and CDR2 YYREEE (reference sequence). CDR3 in amino acids: CASTSVYNEQFF. CDR3 DNA sequence: TGTGCCAGCACTTCAGTCTACAATGAGCAGTTCTTC.

The rearrangement links TRBV7-9 to TRBJ2-7; D possibly corresponds to TRBD2 (6 bases). Germline V gene lookup returns CDR1 SEHNR and CDR2 FQNEAQ (reference sequence). V was shortened by 4 bases and J by 0 bases, with 13 bases between the two germline ends. The CDR3 is 15 amino acids. CDR3 sequence reads: CASSYQDGSSYEQYF. The CDR3, as DNA: TGTGCCAGCAGCTATCAGGACGGGAGCTCCTACGAGCAGTACTTC. The full variable domain, completed using reference TRBV7-9 and TRBJ2-7, is DTGVSQNPRHKITKRGQNVTFRCDPISEHNRLYWYRQTLGQGPEFLTYFQNEAQLEKSRLLSDRFSAERPKGSFSTLEIQRTEQGDSAMYLCASSYQDGSSYEQYFGPGTRLTVT.

This chain links TRBV7-2 with TRBJ2-1, with 12 bases identical to TRBD2. The V and J ends lost 2 bases and 7 bases, in that order; junction bases with no gene match: 9. The CDR3 runs to 17 residues. In germline, CDR1 is SGHTA, CDR2 FQGNSA. CDR3 coding DNA: TGTGCCAGCAGCTTACCTCCGGGACTAGCGGGCATTAATGAGCAGTTCTTC. Encoded protein: CASSLPPGLAGINEQFF.

This clone occurred once. This chain joins TRBV12-2 and TRBJ1-2; the table's D call of TRBD1 was not tested on the DNA. TRBV12-2 is described as a pseudogene. This CDR3 has 17 residues. CDR3 DNA sequence: TGTGCAAGTCGCTTAGTGCTACGGGCAGGGGGTTGTGGTGGCTACACCTTC. It encodes CASRLVLRAGGCGGYTF.

The rearrangement joins TRBV6-5 to TRBJ2-5; D possibly corresponds to TRBD1 (8 bases). The J call is uncertain, as TRBJ2-7 better fits the DNA end. Germline CDR1 MNHEY, CDR2 SVGAGI. The CDR3 covers 14 residues. CDR3 nucleotides: TGTGCCAGCAGTCTACGACAGGGGAGGGGCGAGCAGTACTTC. Protein product: CASSLRQGRGEQYF.

The chain uses TRBV19 and TRBJ2-1, with D uncertain. V dropped 0 bases and J dropped 6 bases, with 12 bases sitting between them. Per the germline V gene, CDR1 is LNHDA and CDR2 is SQIVND (reference sequence). The CDR3 is 15 residues long. DNA for the CDR3: TGTGCCAGTAGTATAGATCCTAATAGACTCAATGAGCAGTTCTTC. Translation gives CASSIDPNRLNEQFF.

The chain combines TRBV6-1 with TRBJ2-3, with TRBD1 matching over 12 bases. The CDR3 extends over 18 amino acids. Trimming took 4 bases from V and 0 from J; bases not matched to a gene: 8. From germline, CDR1 is MNHNS and CDR2 SASEGT. The CDR3 spells CASSVGTGGSASTDTQYF. The CDR3 DNA sequence: TGTGCCAGCAGTGTGGGGACAGGGGGCTCCGCTAGCACAGATACGCAGTATTTT.

This chain connects TRBV28 to TRBJ2-2; 13 positions match TRBD2. CDR1 and CDR2 (germline): MDHEN, SYDVKM. CDR3 size: 16 residues. V trimming: 6 bases; J trimming: 4 bases; junction bases outside the gene matches: 5. The CDR3 region is CASRGTSGMGTGELFF. Here the CDR3 DNA reads TGTGCCAGCAGGGGGACTAGCGGGATGGGCACCGGGGAGCTGTTTTTT. Full variable domain (missing parts from reference TRBV28 and TRBJ2-2): DVKVTQSSRYLVKRTGEKVFLECVQDMDHENMFWYRQDPGLGLRLIYFSYDVKMKEKGDIPEGYSVSREKKERFSLILESASTNQTSMYLCASRGTSGMGTGELFFGEGSRLTVL.

This clone was picked up a small number of times. This chain connects TRBV5-1 to TRBJ1-1; 7 positions agree with TRBD1. The germline V gene has CDR1 SGHRS and CDR2 YFSETQ. V lost 5 bases, J lost 0 bases, and 4 bases stayed unmatched. There are 14 residues in the CDR3. In DNA, the CDR3 is TGCGCCAGCAGACAGGGGCCAATGAACACTGAAGCTTTCTTT. Translating it yields CASRQGPMNTEAFF.

The chain recombines TRBV9 with TRBJ1-6; D possibly corresponds to TRBD1 (5 bases). The CDR3 is made up of 13 amino acids. Germline V CDR1 and CDR2: SGDLS, YYNGEE. V was clipped by 4 bases and J by 10 bases, with 12 bases between them. The CDR3, as DNA: TGTGCCAGCAGCTCGAGGGGAGGGTCACCCCTCCACTTT. Translating gives CASSSRGGSPLHF.

V is TRBV28 and J is TRBJ2-1; D is unresolved. CDR1 and CDR2 from the germline V gene are MDHEN and SYDVKM. The CDR3 runs to 16 residues. Trimming removed 7 bases from V and 4 bases from J, with 20 bases in between. This chain's CDR3 is CASISLPASPYNEQFF. DNA of the CDR3: TGTGCCAGCATTAGCCTACCAGCGAGCCCGTACAATGAGCAGTTCTTC.

J is TRBJ2-2 and V is TRBV7-7; 7 positions agree with TRBD1. The CDR3 is 14 residues long. V lost 4 bases to trimming and J lost 4 bases; unmatched junction nucleotides: 3. Looked up from germline, CDR1 is SSHAT and CDR2 is FNYEAQ (reference sequence). The CDR3 sequence: CASSSQGSTGELFF. CDR3 sequence (DNA): TGTGCCAGCAGCTCACAGGGGTCCACCGGGGAGCTGTTTTTT.

This chain joins TRBV7-9 and TRBJ1-5, with D perhaps TRBD1 (6 bases). The CDR3 loop spans 17 amino acids. The ends were cut back, 1 base at V and 0 bases at J, with 13 bases in the middle. From germline, CDR1 is SEHNR and CDR2 FQNEAQ (reference sequence). As DNA, the CDR3 is TGTGCCAGCAGCTTAGGCAGGGGCGATTATAGCAATCAGCCCCAGCATTTT. Encoded protein: CASSLGRGDYSNQPQHF.

This clone was recorded once. This chain uses TRBV27 with TRBJ1-5; no definite D call. V gave up 3 bases and J gave up 2 bases, with 5 bases separating them. The CDR3 is 13 amino acids. The germline V gene has CDR1 MNHEY and CDR2 SMNVEV (reference sequence). The CDR3 here is CASSFYGNQPQHF. As DNA, the CDR3 is TGTGCCAGCAGTTTTTATGGCAATCAGCCCCAGCATTTT.